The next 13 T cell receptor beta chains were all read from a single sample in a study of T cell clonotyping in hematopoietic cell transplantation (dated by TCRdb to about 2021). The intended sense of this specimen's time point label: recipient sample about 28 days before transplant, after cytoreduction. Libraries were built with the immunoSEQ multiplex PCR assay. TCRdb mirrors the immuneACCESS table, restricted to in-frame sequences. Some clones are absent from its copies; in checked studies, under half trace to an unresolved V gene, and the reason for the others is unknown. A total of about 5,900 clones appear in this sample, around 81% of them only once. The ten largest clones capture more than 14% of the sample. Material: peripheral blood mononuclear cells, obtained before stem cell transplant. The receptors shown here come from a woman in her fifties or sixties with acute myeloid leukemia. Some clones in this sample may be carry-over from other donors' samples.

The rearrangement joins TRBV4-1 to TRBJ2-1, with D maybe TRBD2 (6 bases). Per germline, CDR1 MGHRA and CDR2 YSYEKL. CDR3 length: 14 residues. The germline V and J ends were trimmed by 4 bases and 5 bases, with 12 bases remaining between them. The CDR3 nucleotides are TGCGCCAGCAGCCCCCTGACTAGTAACAATGAGCAGTTCTTC. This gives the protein CASSPLTSNNEQFF.

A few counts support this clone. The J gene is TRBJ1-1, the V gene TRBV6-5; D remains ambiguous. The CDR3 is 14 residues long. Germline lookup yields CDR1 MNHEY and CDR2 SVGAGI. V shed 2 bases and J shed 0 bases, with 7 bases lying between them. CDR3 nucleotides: TGTGCCAGCAGTTACCAAAACCTGAACACTGAAGCTTTCTTT. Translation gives CASSYQNLNTEAFF.

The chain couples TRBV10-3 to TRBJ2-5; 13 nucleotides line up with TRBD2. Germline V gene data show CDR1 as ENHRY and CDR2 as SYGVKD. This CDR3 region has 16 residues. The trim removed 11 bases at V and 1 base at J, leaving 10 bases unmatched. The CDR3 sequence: CAVSSGTSGAQETQYF. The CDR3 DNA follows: TGTGCCGTTTCTTCCGGGACTAGCGGGGCCCAAGAGACCCAGTACTTC.

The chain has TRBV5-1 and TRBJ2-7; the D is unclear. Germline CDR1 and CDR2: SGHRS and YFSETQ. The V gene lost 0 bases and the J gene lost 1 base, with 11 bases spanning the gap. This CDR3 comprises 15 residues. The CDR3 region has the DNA TGCGCCAGCAGCTTGGGGGGATCTGCATCCTACGAGCAGTACTTC. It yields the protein CASSLGGSASYEQYF.

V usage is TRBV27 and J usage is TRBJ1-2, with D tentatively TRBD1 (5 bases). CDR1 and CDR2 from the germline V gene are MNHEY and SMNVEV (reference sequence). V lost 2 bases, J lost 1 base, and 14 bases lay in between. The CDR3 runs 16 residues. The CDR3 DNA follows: TGTGCCAGCAGTTTAGATTCAGGGACCGTTAACTATGGCTACACCTTC. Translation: CASSLDSGTVNYGYTF.

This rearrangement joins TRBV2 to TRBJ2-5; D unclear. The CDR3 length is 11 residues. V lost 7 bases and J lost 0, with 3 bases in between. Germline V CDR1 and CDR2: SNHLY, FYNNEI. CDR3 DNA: TGTGCCAGCAACTACCAAGAGACCCAGTACTTC. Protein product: CASNYQETQYF.

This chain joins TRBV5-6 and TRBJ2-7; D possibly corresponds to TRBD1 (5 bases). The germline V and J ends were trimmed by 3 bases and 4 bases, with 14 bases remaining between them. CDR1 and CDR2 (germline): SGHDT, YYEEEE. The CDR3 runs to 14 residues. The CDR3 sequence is CASSSEFRAYEQYF. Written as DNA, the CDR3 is TGTGCCAGCAGCTCGGAATTCAGGGCTTACGAGCAGTACTTC.

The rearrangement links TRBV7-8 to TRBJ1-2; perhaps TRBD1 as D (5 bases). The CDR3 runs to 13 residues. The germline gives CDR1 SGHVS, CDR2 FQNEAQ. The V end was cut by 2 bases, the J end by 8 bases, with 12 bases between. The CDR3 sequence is CASSLIRASGYTF. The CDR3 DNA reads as TGTGCCAGCAGCTTAATCAGGGCGAGCGGCTACACCTTC.

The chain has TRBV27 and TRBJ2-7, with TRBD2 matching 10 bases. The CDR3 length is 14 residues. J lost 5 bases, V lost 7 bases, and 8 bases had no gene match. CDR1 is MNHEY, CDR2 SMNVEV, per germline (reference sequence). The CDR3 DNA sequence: TGTGCCAGCACCTTAAGCGGGAGGGGGGACGAGCAGTACTTC. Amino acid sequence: CASTLSGRGDEQYF.

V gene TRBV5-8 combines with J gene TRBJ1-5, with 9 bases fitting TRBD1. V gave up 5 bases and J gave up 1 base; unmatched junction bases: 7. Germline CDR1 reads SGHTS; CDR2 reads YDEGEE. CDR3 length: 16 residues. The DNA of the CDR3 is TGTGCCAGCAGAGAGGACAGGGGAGGGAGCAATCAGCCCCAGCATTTT. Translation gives CASREDRGGSNQPQHF.

The CDR3 protein is CASSVGAASGKNTQYF. The CDR3, as DNA: TGCGCCAGCAGTGTCGGGGCGGCTAGCGGGAAGAATACGCAGTATTTT. The chain is built from TRBV10-1 and TRBJ2-3, with 9 nucleotides matching TRBD2. The germline gives CDR1 WNHNN, CDR2 SYGVQD (reference sequence). V trimming: 4 bases; J trimming: 7 bases; junction bases outside the gene matches: 12. This CDR3 has 16 residues.

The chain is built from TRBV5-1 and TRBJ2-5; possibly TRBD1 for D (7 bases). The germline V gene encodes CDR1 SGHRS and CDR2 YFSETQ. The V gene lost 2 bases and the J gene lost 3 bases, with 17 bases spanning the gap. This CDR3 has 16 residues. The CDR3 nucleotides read TGCGCCAGCAGCTTCTATCGGACAGGAGGGAAAGAGACCCAGTACTTC. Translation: CASSFYRTGGKETQYF. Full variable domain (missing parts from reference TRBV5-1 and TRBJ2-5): KAGVTQTPRYLIKTRGQQVTLSCSPISGHRSVSWYQQTPGQGLQFLFEYFSETQRNKGNFPGRFSGRQFSNSRSEMNVSTLELGDSALYLCASSFYRTGGKETQYFGPGTRLLVL.

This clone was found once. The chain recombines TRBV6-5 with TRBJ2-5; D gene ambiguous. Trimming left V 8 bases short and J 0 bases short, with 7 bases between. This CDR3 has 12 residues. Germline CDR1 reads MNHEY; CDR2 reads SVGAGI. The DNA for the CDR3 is TGTGCCAGCGGACGGTACCAAGAGACCCAGTACTTC. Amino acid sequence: CASGRYQETQYF.